These T cell receptor beta chains were read from a single sample in a study of blood T cells in healthy people across ages. MiXCR, run by TCRdb on the 5' RACE reads, gives a single entry per CDR3 protein. The sample consists of more than 1 million distinct CDR3 sequences, 45% of them appearing once. The sequencing sample was made of blood. The receptors shown here come from a woman aged 55-69 years in good health. Each CDR3 is given with its conserved first and last residue. Each record gives: J gene, V gene, CDR3 protein.

>TRBJ2-1|TRBV9
CASSVVAFSYNEQFF
>TRBJ2-3|TRBV10-3
CAITPDPGDTQYF
>TRBJ2-7|TRBV5-1
CASSGDYEQYF
>TRBJ2-2|TRBV29-1
CSVDSAANTGELFF
>TRBJ2-5|TRBV6-5
CASSHDRDYEETQYF
>TRBJ1-6|TRBV5-1
CASSLSGKVDSPLHF
>TRBJ1-2|TRBV28
CASSVRRGFSYGYTF
>TRBJ2-3|TRBV24-1
CATSDPPRGADTQYF
>TRBJ2-1|TRBV3-1
CASSQLAGGPRNEQFF
>TRBJ2-1|TRBV7-9
CASSLAFRYNEQFF
>TRBJ2-1|TRBV7-8
CASSPGAARYNEQFF
>TRBJ1-5|TRBV3-1
CASSLQGAQPQHF
>TRBJ2-5|TRBV18
CASSPPVGRGETQYF
>TRBJ1-2|TRBV20-1
CSAPTQGPSYGYTF
>TRBJ2-5|TRBV12-3/TRBV12-4
CACSVPGTSRTQYF
>TRBJ1-2|TRBV6-2/TRBV6-3
CASSRPLYGYTF
>TRBJ2-3|TRBV11-3
CASSISGDTDTQYF
>TRBJ2-3|TRBV7-6
CASSLDQGTQYF
>NA|TRBV20-1
CSARDPLKGGNEQYF
>TRBJ2-5|TRBV28
CASSPRPRTGKVVDQETQYF
>TRBJ2-2|TRBV25-1
CASSETVAANTGELFF
>TRBJ2-1|TRBV14
CASSQVPSGRDNEQFF
>TRBJ2-5|TRBV20-1
CSVARYETQYF
>TRBJ1-1|TRBV13
CASSLRRQQNTEAFF
>TRBJ2-6|TRBV5-1
CASRQIRQARGANVLTF
>TRBJ2-1|TRBV27
CASSGAVSSYNEQFF
>TRBJ2-7|TRBV5-1
CATRLEYEQYF
>TRBJ2-2|TRBV3-1
CASSQEGTRNTGELFF
>TRBJ2-3|TRBV6-1
CASSGKGQGSTDTQYF
>TRBJ2-7|TRBV7-4
CASSPGWLYEQYF
>TRBJ2-2|TRBV7-2
CASSIPGPTGELFF
>TRBJ2-1|TRBV4-1
CASSQGLAGGWQNEQFF
>NA|TRBV29-1
CSVRGGRGYYEQYF
>TRBJ2-2|TRBV28
CASSLGSRPTNTGELFF
>TRBJ2-4|TRBV18
CASSPNRASYIQYF
>TRBJ2-7|TRBV6-2/TRBV6-3
CASSYSSQLSQYF
>TRBJ1-4|TRBV28
CASSPGGALGKLFF
>TRBJ2-3|TRBV24-1
CATSDPGWPDTQYF
>TRBJ2-3|TRBV29-1
CSVGTSGNPPTQYF
>TRBJ2-1|TRBV5-1
CASSLAADNEQFF
>TRBJ2-1|TRBV12-5
CASGPHVLGGTDEQFF
>TRBJ2-5|TRBV24-1
CATSDPGGDGTQYF
>TRBJ2-7|TRBV7-2
CASSLSLGGYEQYF
>TRBJ2-3|TRBV27
CASSDRDGGRDTQYF
>TRBJ2-2|TRBV15
CATSLRQRGTGELFF
>TRBJ2-1|TRBV4-1
CASSFGAGISYNEQFF
>TRBJ2-1|TRBV25-1
CASSKGGVSSYNEQFF
>TRBJ1-1|TRBV28
CASSQIQGLTEAFF
>TRBJ2-1|TRBV24-1
CATSDAGARYNEQFF
>TRBJ2-1|TRBV27
CASSLRLAALLSYNEQFF